This T cell receptor beta chain is drawn from a study of shared clonotypes between healthy human individuals. The CDR3 loop spans 13 amino acids. Trimming removed 7 bases at V and 4 bases at J, with 12 bases between. All participating donors were Caucasian adults from Nashville, Tennessee. The authors ran the assay at deep level. The data were produced by immunoSEQ multiplex PCR, yet TCRdb's version contains in-frame clones alone and is incomplete. The sample carries 740,000 or so clones, roughly 72% recorded once. The J gene is TRBJ2-3, the V gene TRBV23-1; D is possibly TRBD2 (6 bases). TRBV23-1 is given ORF status, its function remaining uncertain. The sequenced sample was memory CD4+ T cells sorted from blood. Subset noted: CD45RA-negative fraction. This TCR derives from a woman under 40 in good health. The CDR3 reads CASKLASADTQYF. The CDR3 DNA reads TGCGCCAGCAAACTAGCTTCCGCAGATACGCAGTATTTT.